Below, 20 T cell receptor beta chains from the same sample are listed, as sequenced in a study of cytomegalovirus exposure and HLA in healthy donors. The PCR ran on 60 Vbeta and 13 Jbeta primers. Some clones are missing from TCRdb's copy, which holds only in-frame ones; the method was immunoSEQ multiplex PCR. This sample's table has about 46,000 clones. Input material: PBMCs. All receptors derive from a woman in her thirties or forties in good health and CMV-seronegative.

The chain links TRBV5-1 to TRBJ1-2; the match to TRBD1 covers 7 bases. Germline trimming cut 4 bases from V and 4 bases from J; bases unmatched to any gene: 7. Germline loops: CDR1 SGHRS, CDR2 YFSETQ. The CDR3 length is 14 residues. The DNA of the CDR3 is TGCGCCAGCAGCCCGGACAGGACCATCTATGGCTACACCTTC. Amino acids: CASSPDRTIYGYTF.

This chain joins TRBV28 and TRBJ1-1, with a possible D match to TRBD1 (6 bases). Trimming shortened V by 7 bases and J by 2 bases, and 11 bases separated the two germline ends. The CDR3 runs 13 residues. CDR1 and CDR2 (germline): MDHEN, SYDVKM. CDR3 sequence reads: CASTTGYNTEAFF. The CDR3 DNA is TGTGCCAGCACCACAGGGTACAACACTGAAGCTTTCTTT.

This rearrangement joins TRBV6-1 to TRBJ2-1, with D tentatively TRBD2 (6 bases). Germline lookup yields CDR1 MNHNS and CDR2 SASEGT. This CDR3 comprises 15 residues. The CDR3 loop is CATPKGGILADEQFF. The CDR3 DNA reads as TGTGCTACACCAAAGGGCGGGATCCTGGCCGATGAGCAGTTCTTC.

The rearrangement joins TRBV18 to TRBJ1-5; possible D gene TRBD1, 5 bases. Germline-derived CDR1 and CDR2 are KGHSH and LQKENI. The CDR3 is 15 amino acids. Trimming took off 1 base at V and 7 bases at J, with 14 bases between the two ends. Written as DNA, the CDR3 is TGTGCCAGCTCACCACTACGGGGGGGAACGCAGCCCCAGCATTTT. Amino acids: CASSPLRGGTQPQHF.

This chain connects TRBV4-2 to TRBJ1-2; D is ambiguous. The germline V and J ends were trimmed by 1 base and 0 bases, with 12 bases remaining between them. The CDR3 runs to 16 residues. Germline V gives CDR1 LGHNA, CDR2 YNFKEQ. This CDR3 is CASSQVGGNTNYGYTF. The CDR3 DNA is TGTGCCAGCAGCCAAGTTGGAGGAAATACTAACTATGGCTACACCTTC.

The CDR3 is CASTSTSRFDNEQFF. CDR3 bases: TGTGCCAGCACTTCGACTAGCCGATTTGACAATGAGCAGTTCTTC. V and J are TRBV7-2 and TRBJ2-1; 7 bases map to TRBD2. CDR1 is SGHTA, CDR2 FQGNSA, per germline. Losses at the gene ends were 7 bases for V and 5 bases for J; bases not matched to a gene: 11. The CDR3 sequence is 15 residues long.

Regarding this clone: Other nucleotide sequences in the sample specify the same CDR3. The chain employs TRBV6-5 and TRBJ2-7; TRBD1 agrees at 7 bases. Germline V CDR1 and CDR2: MNHEY, SVGAGI. V was pared by 6 bases and J by 3 bases, with 5 bases of the junction left unmatched. The CDR3 extends over 13 amino acids. The CDR3 sequence: CASRPRQGYEQYF. CDR3 nucleotide sequence: TGTGCCAGCAGACCCCGACAGGGCTACGAGCAGTACTTC.

The chain combines TRBV18 with TRBJ1-2; 10 positions agree with TRBD1. The CDR3 runs to 16 residues. Losses at the gene ends were 3 bases for V and 4 bases for J; bases not matched to a gene: 8. The germline V gene has CDR1 KGHSH and CDR2 LQKENI. DNA of the CDR3: TGTGCCAGCTCACCTATGGGACAGGGGAGCGGCTATGGCTACACCTTC. Protein: CASSPMGQGSGYGYTF.

This rearrangement joins TRBV7-9 to TRBJ2-1; weak D call: TRBD2 (7 bases). V gave up 4 bases and J gave up 10 bases, with 32 bases separating them. The CDR3 has 19 amino acids. The V gene's germline CDR1 is SEHNR and CDR2 FQNEAQ (reference sequence). As DNA, the CDR3 is TGTGCCAGCAGCTCCCCTGGGACACGAGGACTAGGGAAGGGTACCGAGCAGTTCTTC. This encodes CASSSPGTRGLGKGTEQFF. Filled out from reference TRBV7-9 and TRBJ2-1, the complete variable domain reads DTGVSQNPRHKITKRGQNVTFRCDPISEHNRLYWYRQTLGQGPEFLTYFQNEAQLEKSRLLSDRFSAERPKGSFSTLEIQRTEQGDSAMYLCASSSPGTRGLGKGTEQFFGPGTRLTVL.

About this clone: One end of the junction fails to match germline, which may point to a read error. The chain couples TRBV6-1 to TRBJ2-1; 7 bases match TRBD1. Germline-derived CDR1 and CDR2 are MNHNS and SASEGT. CDR3 size: 15 residues. CDR3 sequence reads: CASCDLEQGRREQFF. The DNA for the CDR3 is TGTGCCAGCTGTGACCTGGAACAGGGGCGACGTGAGCAGTTCTTC.

The chain links TRBV4-2 to TRBJ2-7; D may be TRBD2 (5 bases). There are 19 residues in the CDR3. Germline CDR1 reads LGHNA; CDR2 reads YNFKEQ. The germline V and J ends were trimmed by 0 bases and 1 base, with 22 bases remaining between them. The CDR3 spells CASSQESAELTTTSYEQYF. The CDR3 nucleotides read TGTGCCAGCAGCCAAGAATCAGCGGAACTGACAACCACGTCCTACGAGCAGTACTTC.

The CDR3 nucleotides are TGTGCCAGCTCCCCAACGTATGGAGGGGACAATGAGCAGTTCTTC. This sequence encodes CASSPTYGGDNEQFF. The chain is built from TRBV18 and TRBJ2-1, with a tentative D call TRBD2 (6 bases). The V end lost 6 bases, the J end lost 5 bases, and 17 bases lay between the germline ends. CDR1 is KGHSH and CDR2 is LQKENI in the germline V gene. The CDR3 contains 15 residues.

The V and J genes are TRBV7-6 and TRBJ2-2; TRBD2 aligns across 11 bases. V lost 3 bases and J lost 6; bases outside the gene matches: 12. The germline V gene encodes CDR1 SGHVS and CDR2 FNYEAQ. CDR3 length: 18 residues. The CDR3 loop is CASSFSTFSGRAAGELFF. In DNA form, the CDR3 reads TGTGCCAGCAGCTTTTCCACATTTAGCGGGAGGGCCGCCGGGGAGCTGTTTTTT.

The V and J genes are TRBV19 and TRBJ1-4, with D unclear. CDR1 LNHDA and CDR2 SQIVND come from the germline V gene (reference sequence). The CDR3 runs 14 residues. Trimming left V 5 bases short and J 9 bases short, with 16 bases between. The CDR3 nucleotides read TGTGCCAGTAGTCGAGCCATACCTACTCAAAAACTGTTTTTT. It specifies CASSRAIPTQKLFF.

V and J are TRBV27 and TRBJ1-5; D is possibly TRBD1 (5 bases). V was trimmed by 3 bases and J by 5 bases, leaving 11 bases between them. Germline V gives CDR1 MNHEY, CDR2 SMNVEV (reference sequence). The CDR3 runs 14 residues. The CDR3: CASSFGQGDQPQHF. The CDR3, as DNA: TGTGCCAGCAGTTTTGGGCAGGGCGATCAGCCCCAGCATTTT.

The chain joins TRBV5-1 to TRBJ1-2, with 10 bases fitting TRBD1. The CDR3 has 16 amino acids. Germline lookup yields CDR1 SGHRS and CDR2 YFSETQ. Losses at the gene ends were 4 bases for V and 3 bases for J; bases not matched to a gene: 9. The CDR3 loop is CASSLPGQGTDYGYTF. The CDR3 DNA reads TGCGCCAGCAGCCTCCCGGGACAGGGGACGGACTATGGCTACACCTTC.

This chain connects TRBV5-1 to TRBJ2-3, with TRBD2 identical over 15 bases. The germline V gene encodes CDR1 SGHRS and CDR2 YFSETQ. The CDR3 loop spans 16 amino acids. With 4 bases clipped from V and 6 bases from J, the junction kept 6 bases outside the gene matches. CDR3 loop: CASSGTSGGRGDTQYF. The DNA of the CDR3 is TGCGCCAGCAGCGGGACTAGCGGGGGGCGAGGGGATACGCAGTATTTT.

The chain joins TRBV19 to TRBJ1-5; 8 bases align to TRBD1. The CDR3 has 13 residues. Germline CDR1 reads LNHDA; CDR2 reads SQIVND (reference sequence). V gave up 9 bases and J gave up 6 bases; unmatched junction bases: 7. As DNA, the CDR3 is TGTGCCAGCTGCCAGGGGGCAGGTCAGCCCCAGCATTTT. This sequence encodes CASCQGAGQPQHF.

The rearrangement joins TRBV2 to TRBJ1-1, with 9 bases fitting TRBD1. Unmatched junction bases numbered 7, after V lost 6 bases and J lost 2 bases. Germline values: CDR1 SNHLY, CDR2 FYNNEI. This CDR3 has 15 residues. For the CDR3, the DNA is TGTGCCAGCAGACGGGACAGGGCCACCAACACTGAAGCTTTCTTT. It codes for CASRRDRATNTEAFF.

V is TRBV2 and J is TRBJ1-1; D is undetermined. The CDR3 consists of 14 residues. The V gene's germline CDR1 is SNHLY and CDR2 FYNNEI. V lost 4 bases and J lost 3, with 12 bases in between. Written as DNA, the CDR3 is TGTGCCAGCAGTGTCGTAGGTGGAGACACTGAAGCTTTCTTT. Protein: CASSVVGGDTEAFF. Drawing the rest from reference TRBV2 and TRBJ1-1, the complete variable domain is EPEVTQTPSHQVTQMGQEVILRCVPISNHLYFYWYRQILGQKVEFLVSFYNNEISEKSEIFDDQFSVERPDGSNFTLKIRSTKLEDSAMYFCASSVVGGDTEAFFGQGTRLTVV.